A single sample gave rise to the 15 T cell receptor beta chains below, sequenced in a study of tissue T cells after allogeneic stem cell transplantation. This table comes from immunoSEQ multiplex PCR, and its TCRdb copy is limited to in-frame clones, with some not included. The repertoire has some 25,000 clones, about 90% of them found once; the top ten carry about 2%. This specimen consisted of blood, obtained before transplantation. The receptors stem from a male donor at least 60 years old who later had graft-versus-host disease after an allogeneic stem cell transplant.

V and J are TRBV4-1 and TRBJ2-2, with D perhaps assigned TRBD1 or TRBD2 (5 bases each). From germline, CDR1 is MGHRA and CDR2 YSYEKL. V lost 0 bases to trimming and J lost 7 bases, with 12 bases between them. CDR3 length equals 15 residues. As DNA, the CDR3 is TGCGCCAGCAGCCAAGATGGCCGGGGCGGCGGGGAGCTGTTTTTT. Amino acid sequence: CASSQDGRGGGELFF.

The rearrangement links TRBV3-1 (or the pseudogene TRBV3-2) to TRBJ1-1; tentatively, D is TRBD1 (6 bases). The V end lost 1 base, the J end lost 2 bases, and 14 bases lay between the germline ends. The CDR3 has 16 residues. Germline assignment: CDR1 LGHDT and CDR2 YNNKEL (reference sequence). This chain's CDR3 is CASSQVLRGSNTEAFF. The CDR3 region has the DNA TGTGCCAGCAGCCAAGTATTGAGGGGGTCTAACACTGAAGCTTTCTTT.

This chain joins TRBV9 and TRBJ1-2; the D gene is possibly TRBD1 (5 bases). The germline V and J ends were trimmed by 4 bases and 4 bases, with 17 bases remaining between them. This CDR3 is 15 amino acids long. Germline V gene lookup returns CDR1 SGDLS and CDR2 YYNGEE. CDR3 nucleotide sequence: TGTGCCAGCAGCTCCCACGGGGGGGATACCTATGGCTACACCTTC. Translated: CASSSHGGDTYGYTF.

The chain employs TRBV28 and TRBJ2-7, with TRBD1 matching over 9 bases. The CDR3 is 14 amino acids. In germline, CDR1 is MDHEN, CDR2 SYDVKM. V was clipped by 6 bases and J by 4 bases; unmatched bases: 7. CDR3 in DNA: TGTGCCAGCAGGAGCGGGACAGGGCGATACGAGCAGTACTTC. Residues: CASRSGTGRYEQYF. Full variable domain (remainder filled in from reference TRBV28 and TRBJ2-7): DVKVTQSSRYLVKRTGEKVFLECVQDMDHENMFWYRQDPGLGLRLIYFSYDVKMKEKGDIPEGYSVSREKKERFSLILESASTNQTSMYLCASRSGTGRYEQYFGPGTRLTVT.

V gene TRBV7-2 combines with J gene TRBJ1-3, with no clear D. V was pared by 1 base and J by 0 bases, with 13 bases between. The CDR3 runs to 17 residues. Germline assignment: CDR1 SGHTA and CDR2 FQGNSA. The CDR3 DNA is TGTGCCAGCAGCTTAGTTTCCCCTCCTTCCTCTGGAAACACCATATATTTT. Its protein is CASSLVSPPSSGNTIYF.

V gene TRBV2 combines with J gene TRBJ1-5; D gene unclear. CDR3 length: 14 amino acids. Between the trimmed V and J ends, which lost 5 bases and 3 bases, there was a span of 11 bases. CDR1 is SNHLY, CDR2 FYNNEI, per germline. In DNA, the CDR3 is TGTGCCAGCAGTCAGTTATTCCCCAATCAGCCCCAGCATTTT. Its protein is CASSQLFPNQPQHF.

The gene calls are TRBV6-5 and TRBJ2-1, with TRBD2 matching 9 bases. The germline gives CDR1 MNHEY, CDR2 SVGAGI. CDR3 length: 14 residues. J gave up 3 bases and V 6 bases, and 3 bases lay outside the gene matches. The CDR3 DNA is TGTGCCAGCAGCTCTAGCGGGGTCTACAATGAGCAGTTCTTC. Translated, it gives CASSSSGVYNEQFF.

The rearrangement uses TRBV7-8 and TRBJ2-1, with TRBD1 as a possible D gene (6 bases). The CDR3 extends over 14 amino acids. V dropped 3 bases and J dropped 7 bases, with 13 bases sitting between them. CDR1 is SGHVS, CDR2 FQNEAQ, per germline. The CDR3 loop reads CASSFRDIFNEQFF. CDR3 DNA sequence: TGTGCCAGCAGCTTCCGGGACATTTTTAATGAGCAGTTCTTC.

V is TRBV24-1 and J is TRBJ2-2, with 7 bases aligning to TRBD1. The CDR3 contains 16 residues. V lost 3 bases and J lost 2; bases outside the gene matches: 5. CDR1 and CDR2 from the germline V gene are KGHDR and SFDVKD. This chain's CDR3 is CATSDPGGANTGELFF. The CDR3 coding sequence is TGTGCCACCAGTGATCCAGGGGGTGCAAACACCGGGGAGCTGTTTTTT.

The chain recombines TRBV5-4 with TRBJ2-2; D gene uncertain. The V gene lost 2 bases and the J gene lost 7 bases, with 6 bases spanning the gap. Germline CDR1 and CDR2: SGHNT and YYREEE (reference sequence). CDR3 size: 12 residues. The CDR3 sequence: CASSLANGELFF. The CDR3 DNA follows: TGTGCCAGCAGCTTAGCCAACGGGGAGCTGTTTTTT.

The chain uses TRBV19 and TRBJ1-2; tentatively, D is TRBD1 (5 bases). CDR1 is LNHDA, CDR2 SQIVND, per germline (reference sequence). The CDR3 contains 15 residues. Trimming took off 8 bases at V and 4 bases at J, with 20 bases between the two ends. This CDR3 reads CASSRPRQTAYGYTF. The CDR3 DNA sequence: TGTGCCAGTTCCCGTCCACGACAGACAGCCTATGGCTACACCTTC. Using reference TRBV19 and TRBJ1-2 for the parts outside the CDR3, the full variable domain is DGGITQSPKYLFRKEGQNVTLSCEQNLNHDAMYWYRQDPGQGLRLIYYSQIVNDFQKGDIAEGYSVSREKKESFPLTVTSAQKNPTAFYLCASSRPRQTAYGYTFGSGTRLTVV.

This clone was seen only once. CDR3 DNA: TGTGCCAGCAGCCCCTCCCCAGATGGACAGCCCCAGCATTTT. It specifies CASSPSPDGQPQHF. The V gene is TRBV5-5, the J gene TRBJ1-5; D gene unclear. CDR3 length: 14 amino acids. Germline V CDR1 and CDR2: SGHKS, YYEKEE (reference sequence). V lost 4 bases to trimming and J lost 7 bases, with 15 bases between them.

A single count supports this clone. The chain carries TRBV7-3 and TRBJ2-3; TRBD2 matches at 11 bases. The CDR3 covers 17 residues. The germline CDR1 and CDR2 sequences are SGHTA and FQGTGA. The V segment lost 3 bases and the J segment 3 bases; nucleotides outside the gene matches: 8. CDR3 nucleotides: TGTGCCAGCAGCTTTGTTACTAGCGGGAGAAATACAGATACGCAGTATTTT. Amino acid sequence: CASSFVTSGRNTDTQYF.

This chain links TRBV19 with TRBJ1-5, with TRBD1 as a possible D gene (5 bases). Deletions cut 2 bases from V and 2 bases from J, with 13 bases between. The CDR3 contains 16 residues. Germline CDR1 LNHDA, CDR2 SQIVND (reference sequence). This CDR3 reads CASSITGGGRNQPQHF. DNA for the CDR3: TGTGCCAGTAGTATAACCGGGGGTGGACGCAATCAGCCCCAGCATTTT.

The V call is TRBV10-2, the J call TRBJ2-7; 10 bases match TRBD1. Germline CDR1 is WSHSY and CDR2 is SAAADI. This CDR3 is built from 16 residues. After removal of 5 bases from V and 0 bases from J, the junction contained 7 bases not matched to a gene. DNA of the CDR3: TGCGCCAGCAGTCCAGCGGACAGGGGGAACTCCTACGAGCAGTACTTC. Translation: CASSPADRGNSYEQYF.